The present T cell receptor beta chain was sequenced within a study of blood T cell repertoires in COVID-19. V lost 1 base and J lost 10, with 11 bases in between. In germline, CDR1 is SGHVS, CDR2 FQNEAQ. The CDR3 is made up of 13 amino acids. Using immunoSEQ multiplex PCR, the repertoire was profiled, and TCRdb retains in-frame clones only, with some absent. The sample has 250,000 to 300,000 clones, roughly 85% seen once; the top ten hold 9.5% to 11%. Sequenced input: peripheral blood. The sequence came from a woman between 65 and 79 years old with acute or convalescent COVID-19. The gene calls are TRBV7-8 and TRBJ1-5; unclear D gene. In DNA form, the CDR3 reads TGTGCCAGCAGCTTAGAAGTATCAGAACCCCAGCATTTT. As protein: CASSLEVSEPQHF. Full variable domain (rest looked up from reference TRBV7-8 and TRBJ1-5): GAGVSQSPRYKVAKRGQDVALRCDPISGHVSLFWYQQALGQGPEFLTYFQNEAQLDKSGLPSDRFFAERPEGSVSTLKIQRTQQEDSAVYLCASSLEVSEPQHFGDGTRLSIL.